These 28 T cell receptor beta chains came from one sample sequenced in a study of shared clonotypes between healthy human individuals. Only in-frame clones appear in the TCRdb table, and some are missing; sequencing was by immunoSEQ multiplex PCR. Here the sample spans some 2.4 million clones, roughly 93% being singletons. The sequenced sample consisted of naive CD4+ T cells from PBMCs. Specified subset: CD45RA+ positively selected. These receptors were taken from a man between 18 and 35 years old in good health. Some clones in this sample may be carry-over from other donors' samples.

The chain is built from TRBV5-1 and TRBJ2-2; 7 positions agree with TRBD2. This CDR3 has 16 amino acids. J was trimmed by 0 bases and V by 1 base; bases with no gene match: 3. Germline V gene lookup returns CDR1 SGHRS and CDR2 YFSETQ. Written as DNA, the CDR3 is TGCGCCAGCAGCTTGTACGGGGGGACGAACACCGGGGAGCTGTTTTTT. Amino acid sequence: CASSLYGGTNTGELFF.

The rearrangement links TRBV11-2 to TRBJ1-4; TRBD1 matches 12 bases. V shed 0 bases, J shed 8 bases, and the junction held 10 bases outside the gene matches. Looked up from germline, CDR1 is SGHAT and CDR2 is FQNNGV. This CDR3 has 18 amino acids. In DNA form, the CDR3 reads TGTGCCAGCAGCTTAGATGGGACAGGGGGCGCGGCGGCAGAAAAACTGTTTTTT. Translating it yields CASSLDGTGGAAAEKLFF.

The chain joins TRBV18 to TRBJ1-1; 9 positions match TRBD1. Unmatched junction bases numbered 6, after V lost 6 bases and J lost 4 bases. CDR1 is KGHSH, CDR2 LQKENI, per germline. The CDR3 consists of 14 residues. The CDR3: CASSPDRGSTEAFF. CDR3 nucleotides: TGTGCCAGCTCGCCGGACAGGGGATCCACTGAAGCTTTCTTT.

The chain links TRBV10-2 to TRBJ2-2; TRBD2 might be the D (6 bases). The CDR3 extends over 13 amino acids. Germline CDR1 is WSHSY and CDR2 is SAAADI. Deletions cut 8 bases from V and 4 bases from J, with 11 bases between. The CDR3 nucleotides read TGCGCCAGCTCCGGGACTTTCACCGGGGAGCTGTTTTTT. As protein: CASSGTFTGELFF.

The chain carries TRBV5-1 and TRBJ2-3; D remains ambiguous. V lost 5 bases to trimming and J lost 5 bases, with 6 bases between them. The CDR3 has 11 amino acids. Germline lookup yields CDR1 SGHRS and CDR2 YFSETQ. The CDR3 region is CASRYGDTQYF. The CDR3, as DNA: TGCGCCAGCAGGTACGGAGATACGCAGTATTTT.

The rearrangement uses TRBV5-4 and TRBJ2-5; perhaps TRBD1 as D (6 bases). Germline V gene data show CDR1 as SGHNT and CDR2 as YYREEE (reference sequence). Trimming stripped 1 base from V and 5 bases from J, with 15 bases between. The CDR3 totals 15 residues. The CDR3 DNA sequence: TGTGCCAGCAGCTTGTATGGGACACGTGAGGAGACCCAGTACTTC. Encoded protein: CASSLYGTREETQYF.

The table lists this clone with a count of one. The J gene is TRBJ2-7, the V gene TRBV28; the D gene is possibly TRBD1 (5 bases). Germline V gene data show CDR1 as MDHEN and CDR2 as SYDVKM. V was cut by 8 bases and J by 4 bases, with 21 bases left in between. The CDR3 runs 15 residues. CDR3 sequence reads: CASWTLQPGKYEQYF. The CDR3 bases are TGTGCCAGCTGGACACTCCAACCTGGGAAGTACGAGCAGTACTTC.

The chain employs TRBV5-5 and TRBJ2-1, with no clear D. CDR3 length equals 16 residues. V was trimmed by 4 bases and J by 0 bases, leaving 14 bases between them. Per the germline V gene, CDR1 is SGHKS and CDR2 is YYEKEE (reference sequence). The CDR3 DNA follows: TGTGCCAGCAGCCAAGCCGTTGGAAGCTCCTACAATGAGCAGTTCTTC. Translation: CASSQAVGSSYNEQFF.

This chain connects TRBV19 to TRBJ2-2, with TRBD1 matching 10 bases. The germline gives CDR1 LNHDA, CDR2 SQIVND (reference sequence). The CDR3 spans 14 residues. V was clipped by 6 bases and J by 5 bases; unmatched bases: 3. The CDR3 loop reads CASRDRGRTGELFF. The CDR3 DNA reads as TGTGCCAGTAGAGACAGGGGGCGGACCGGGGAGCTGTTTTTT.

The gene calls are TRBV6-4 and TRBJ2-7; possibly TRBD1 for D (6 bases). The ends were cut back, 6 bases at V and 2 bases at J, with 8 bases in the middle. CDR1 and CDR2 (germline): MRHNA, SNTAGT. This CDR3 spans 12 amino acids. The CDR3 sequence is CASRRDTYEQYF. The DNA for the CDR3 is TGTGCCAGCAGGAGGGACACCTACGAGCAGTACTTC.

The chain carries TRBV15 and TRBJ1-2; D call uncertain. With 1 base removed from V and 1 base from J, the gap between germline ends came to 7 bases. The CDR3 is 14 residues long. In germline, CDR1 is LNHNV, CDR2 YYDKDF (reference sequence). The CDR3 loop reads CATSRGRSNYGYTF. In nucleotides, the CDR3 is TGTGCCACCAGCAGAGGGCGGAGTAACTATGGCTACACCTTC.

Notes on this clone: The sample has other DNA sequences that encode this CDR3 too. The gene calls are TRBV29-1 and TRBJ1-5; possible D gene TRBD1, 6 bases. The length of the CDR3 is 13 residues. V gave up 6 bases and J gave up 0 bases, with 9 bases separating them. CDR1 is SQVTM and CDR2 is ANQGSEA in the germline V gene. The CDR3 reads CSVGGGSNQPQHF. The DNA for the CDR3 is TGCAGCGTAGGGGGGGGTAGCAATCAGCCCCAGCATTTT.

The chain employs TRBV19 and TRBJ2-1; TRBD2 is a possible D gene (5 bases). Germline V gene data show CDR1 as LNHDA and CDR2 as SQIVND (reference sequence). V was shortened by 5 bases and J by 9 bases, with 17 bases between the two germline ends. The CDR3 spans 14 residues. Here the CDR3 DNA reads TGTGCCAGTAGTGATAGGGAGTCCGTGGTTGAGCAGTTCTTC. Its translation: CASSDRESVVEQFF.

The chain has TRBV11-2 and TRBJ2-5, with 7 nucleotides matching TRBD1. Matching the DNA end better, TRBJ2-7 makes the J call doubtful. The germline gives CDR1 SGHAT, CDR2 FQNNGV. The CDR3 totals 15 residues. CDR3: CASSSTGTVDYEQYF. CDR3 sequence (DNA): TGTGCCAGCAGTTCTACCGGGACAGTTGATTACGAGCAGTACTTC.

This clone appeared once. V and J are TRBV5-1 and TRBJ2-5; either TRBD1 or TRBD2 may supply D (5 bases each). Trimming cost V 4 bases and J 5 bases, with 15 bases left between them. The CDR3 is 14 amino acids. CDR1 is SGHRS, CDR2 YFSETQ, per germline. The CDR3 DNA is TGCGCCAGCAGCCTAACTCGGGGCCGGGAGACCCAGTACTTC. This gives the protein CASSLTRGRETQYF.

The V gene is TRBV5-1, the J gene TRBJ2-7; 11 bases are a match to TRBD1. The J segment lost 2 bases and the V segment lost 0 bases, leaving 7 bases of the junction unmatched. CDR1 and CDR2 from the germline V gene are SGHRS and YFSETQ. The CDR3 contains 17 residues. CDR3 in amino acids: CASSLAAGTGGTYEQYF. The CDR3 bases are TGCGCCAGCAGCTTGGCCGCCGGGACAGGGGGTACCTACGAGCAGTACTTC.

The chain employs TRBV9 and TRBJ2-7, with 7 bases fitting TRBD1. V was clipped by 3 bases and J by 3 bases; unmatched bases: 9. Germline V CDR1 and CDR2: SGDLS, YYNGEE. The CDR3 covers 15 residues. CDR3 residues: CASSAIPGQSYEQYF. CDR3 in DNA: TGTGCCAGCAGCGCTATACCGGGACAGAGCTACGAGCAGTACTTC.

This chain connects TRBV29-1 to TRBJ1-2, with no clear D. The CDR3 sequence is 11 residues long. V was pared by 4 bases and J by 4 bases, with 7 bases between. From germline, CDR1 is SQVTM and CDR2 ANQGSEA. CDR3 sequence reads: CSVVVVYGYTF. The CDR3 DNA is TGCAGCGTTGTAGTCGTCTATGGCTACACCTTC.

This rearrangement joins TRBV5-1 to TRBJ2-5; possibly TRBD1 for D (6 bases). In germline, CDR1 is SGHRS, CDR2 YFSETQ. The CDR3 covers 15 residues. V was cut by 4 bases and J by 2 bases, with 15 bases left in between. The CDR3 loop is CASSNGAQGQETQYF. CDR3 sequence (DNA): TGCGCCAGCAGCAACGGTGCGCAGGGGCAAGAGACCCAGTACTTC.

Worth noting for this clone: In the same sample, other DNA sequences code for this CDR3. V is TRBV11-2 and J is TRBJ2-5; D remains unclear. The CDR3 runs to 11 residues. Germline V CDR1 and CDR2: SGHAT, FQNNGV. The V gene lost 5 bases and the J gene lost 5 bases, with 6 bases spanning the gap. The CDR3 coding sequence is TGTGCCAGCAGCCAACAGGAGACCCAGTACTTC. Protein: CASSQQETQYF.

The rearrangement joins TRBV6-1 to TRBJ2-3, with TRBD2 matching 11 bases. The CDR3 length is 16 residues. Germline V lookup: CDR1 MNHNS, CDR2 SASEGT. J gave up 3 bases and V 4 bases, and 6 bases lay outside the gene matches. The CDR3: CASSVAGTSGTDTQYF. The CDR3 DNA reads as TGTGCCAGCAGTGTGGCCGGGACTAGCGGAACAGATACGCAGTATTTT.

The J gene is TRBJ1-6, the V gene TRBV27; D is undetermined. Germline CDR1 MNHEY, CDR2 SMNVEV (reference sequence). V gave up 0 bases and J gave up 9 bases, with 12 bases separating them. CDR3 length: 15 amino acids. For the CDR3, the DNA is TGTGCCAGCAGTTTATCGCGACAAGCGGGTTCACCCCTCCACTTT. Translation gives CASSLSRQAGSPLHF.

For this clone: Other DNA sequences within the sample encode an identical CDR3. This chain joins TRBV29-1 and TRBJ1-5, with no clear D. CDR1 and CDR2 from the germline V gene are SQVTM and ANQGSEA. Trimming cost V 4 bases and J 1 base, with 5 bases left between them. The CDR3 consists of 12 residues. CDR3: CSVGGSNQPQHF. In DNA form, the CDR3 reads TGCAGCGTTGGGGGAAGCAATCAGCCCCAGCATTTT.

The J gene is TRBJ1-2, the V gene TRBV2; D is unresolved. This CDR3 region has 12 residues. Germline CDR1 reads SNHLY; CDR2 reads FYNNEI. V shed 7 bases and J shed 8 bases, with 14 bases lying between them. CDR3 sequence (DNA): TGTGCCAGCATCGTGGGAGGGTTAGGCTACACCTTC. Protein product: CASIVGGLGYTF.

J is TRBJ2-7 and V is TRBV4-2, with 7 bases matching TRBD2. Germline-derived CDR1 and CDR2 are LGHNA and YNFKEQ. J was trimmed by 2 bases and V by 0 bases; bases with no gene match: 7. The CDR3 has 16 amino acids. The CDR3 DNA sequence: TGTGCCAGCAGCCAAGATTGGAGCGGGACCCCCTACGAGCAGTACTTC. This gives the protein CASSQDWSGTPYEQYF.

The sample holds one count of this clone. This chain joins TRBV28 and TRBJ1-3; D call uncertain. Per the germline V gene, CDR1 is MDHEN and CDR2 is SYDVKM. The CDR3 loop spans 14 amino acids. The V and J ends lost 7 bases and 6 bases respectively, with 16 bases between them. This chain's CDR3 is CASTLWGDINTIYF. DNA for the CDR3: TGTGCCAGCACTCTTTGGGGAGACATAAACACCATATATTTT.

The chain has TRBV12-5 and TRBJ2-5; no definite D call. Trimming took 2 bases from V and 5 from J, leaving 9 bases between them. The germline CDR1 and CDR2 sequences are LGHNT and FRNRAP. CDR3 size: 13 residues. CDR3 nucleotide sequence: TGTGCTAGTGGTTTGTCACCCCGGGAGACCCAGTACTTC. Translated, it gives CASGLSPRETQYF. The complete variable domain, with remaining parts taken from reference TRBV12-5 and TRBJ2-5, reads DARVTQTPRHKVTEMGQEVTMRCQPILGHNTVFWYRQTMMQGLELLAYFRNRAPLDDSGMPKDRFSAEMPDATLATLKIQPSEPRDSAVYFCASGLSPRETQYFGPGTRLLVL.

The J gene is TRBJ1-5, the V gene TRBV7-2; 7 bases line up with TRBD1. The CDR3 length is 15 residues. The junction had 6 bases not matched to a gene; V was cut back by 5 bases and J by 2 bases. Germline V CDR1 and CDR2: SGHTA, FQGNSA. CDR3 coding DNA: TGTGCCAGCAGCCGGAGAGACAGGGGCAATCAGCCCCAGCATTTT. Protein sequence: CASSRRDRGNQPQHF. The full variable domain, rest sourced from reference TRBV7-2 and TRBJ1-5, is GAGVSQSPSNKVTEKGKDVELRCDPISGHTALYWYRQSLGQGLEFLIYFQGNSAPDKSGLPSDRFSAERTGGSVSTLTIQRTQQEDSAVYLCASSRRDRGNQPQHFGDGTRLSIL.